Reported below is one TCR beta chain. Its antigen is not known. The sample contains more than one DNA sequence encoding this CDR3. These data originate in a study of Ad26.COV2.S vaccination and SARS-CoV-2 variants. The CDR3 extends over 15 amino acids. Germline CDR1 and CDR2: ENHRY and SYGVKD. V dropped 5 bases and J dropped 0; count of bases not matched to a gene: 4. The method was immunoSEQ multiplex PCR; TCRdb's version includes in-frame clones alone and lacks a portion of them. Seen here are 350,000 to 500,000 clones, more than 75% observed once, and the top ten hold approximately 4%. Treatment noted: roughly 20 received Ad26.COV2.S at low or high dose, single or two shots; about 5 received placebo; per-sample allocation not given. Following the first vaccine or placebo injection, samples were taken on day 63. The donor was a Boston adult aged 18-55 years. Study results and limitations: Vaccine recipients surpassed placebo recipients in spike-specific TCR breadth. Breadth and depth estimates from TCRs may understate total T cell responses.

This TCR was recovered from a person aged 18 to 65 who received the Ad26.COV2.S COVID-19 vaccine or a placebo. Source: peripheral blood, taken in a trial of Ad26.COV2.S vaccine versus placebo. V is TRBV10-3 and J is TRBJ1-5, with 7 bases fitting TRBD1. As DNA, the CDR3 is TGTGCCATCAGTCTCGGACAGGATAGCAATCAGCCCCAGCATTTT. Translation: CAISLGQDSNQPQHF.